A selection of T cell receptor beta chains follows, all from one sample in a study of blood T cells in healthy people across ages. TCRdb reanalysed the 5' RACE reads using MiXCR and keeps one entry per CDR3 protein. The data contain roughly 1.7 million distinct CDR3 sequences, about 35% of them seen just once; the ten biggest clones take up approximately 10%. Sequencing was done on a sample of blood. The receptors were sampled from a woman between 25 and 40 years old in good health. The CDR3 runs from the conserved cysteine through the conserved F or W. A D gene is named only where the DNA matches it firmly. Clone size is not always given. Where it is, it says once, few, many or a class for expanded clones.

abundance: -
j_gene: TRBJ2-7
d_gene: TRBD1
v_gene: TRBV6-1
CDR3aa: CASSGQGPTYEQYF
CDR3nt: TGTGCCAGCAGTGGACAGGGGCCCACCTACGAGCAGTACTTC

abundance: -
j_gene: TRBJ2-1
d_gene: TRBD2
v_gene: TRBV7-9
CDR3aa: CASSLASGGKNNEQFF
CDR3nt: TGTGCCAGCAGCTTAGCTAGCGGGGGGAAGAACAATGAGCAGTTCTTC

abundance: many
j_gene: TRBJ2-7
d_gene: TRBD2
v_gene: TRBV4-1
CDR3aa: CASSQTSGRVYEQYF
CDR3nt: TGCGCCAGCAGCCAGACTAGCGGGAGGGTTTACGAGCAGTACTTC

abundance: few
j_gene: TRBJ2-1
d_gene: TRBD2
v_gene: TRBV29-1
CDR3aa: CSVDMASGGRYNEQFF
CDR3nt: TGCAGCGTTGATATGGCTAGCGGGGGGAGATACAATGAGCAGTTCTTC

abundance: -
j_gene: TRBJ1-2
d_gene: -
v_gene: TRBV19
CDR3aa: CASSMTGTSPNNYGYTF
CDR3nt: TGTGCCAGTAGTATGACCGGGACAAGTCCAAATAACTATGGCTACACCTTC

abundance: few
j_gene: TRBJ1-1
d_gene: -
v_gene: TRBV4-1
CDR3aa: CASSHVLRGNTEAFF
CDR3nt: TGCGCCAGCAGCCATGTATTGAGGGGGAACACTGAAGCTTTCTTT

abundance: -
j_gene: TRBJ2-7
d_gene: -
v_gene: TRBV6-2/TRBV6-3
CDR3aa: CASSPIAYGQYF
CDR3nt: TGTGCCAGCAGTCCTATCGCCTACGGGCAGTACTTC

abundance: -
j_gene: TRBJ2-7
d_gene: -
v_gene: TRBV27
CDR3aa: CASSSGPLRGRGSYEQYF
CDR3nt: TGTGCCAGCAGTTCGGGACCCCTCCGAGGCCGGGGCTCCTACGAGCAGTACTTC

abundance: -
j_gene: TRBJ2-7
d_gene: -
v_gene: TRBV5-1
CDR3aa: CASSLEDGSYSYEQYF
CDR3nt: TGCGCCAGCAGCTTGGAGGACGGGAGTTACTCCTACGAGCAGTACTTC

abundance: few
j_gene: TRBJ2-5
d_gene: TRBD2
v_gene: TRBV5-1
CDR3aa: CASSFDKLAGVSETQYF
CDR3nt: TGCGCCAGCAGCTTTGATAAGCTAGCGGGAGTGTCAGAGACCCAGTACTTC

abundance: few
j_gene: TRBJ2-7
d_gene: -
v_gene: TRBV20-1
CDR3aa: CSARDRSGVWHEQYF
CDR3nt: TGCAGTGCTAGAGATCGAAGCGGTGTGTGGCACGAGCAGTACTTC

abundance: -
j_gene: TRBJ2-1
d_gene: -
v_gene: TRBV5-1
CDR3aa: CASSAHKNEQFF
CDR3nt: TGCGCCAGCAGCGCGCACAAGAATGAGCAGTTCTTC

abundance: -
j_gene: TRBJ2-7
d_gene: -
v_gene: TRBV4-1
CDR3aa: CASSQVRGPAYEQYF
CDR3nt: TGCGCCAGCAGCCAAGTAAGGGGTCCGGCCTACGAGCAGTACTTC

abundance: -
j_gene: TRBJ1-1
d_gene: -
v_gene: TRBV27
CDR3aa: CATKRGALNTEAFF
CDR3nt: TGTGCCACTAAGAGGGGGGCCCTGAACACTGAAGCTTTCTTT

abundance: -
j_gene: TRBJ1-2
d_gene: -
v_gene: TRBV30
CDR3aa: CAWSPGRYGYTF
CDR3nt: TGTGCCTGGAGCCCCGGCCGATATGGCTACACCTTC

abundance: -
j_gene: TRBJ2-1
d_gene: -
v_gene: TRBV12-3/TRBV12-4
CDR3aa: CASSFTARYNEQFF
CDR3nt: TGTGCCAGCAGTTTCACAGCGCGATACAATGAGCAGTTCTTC

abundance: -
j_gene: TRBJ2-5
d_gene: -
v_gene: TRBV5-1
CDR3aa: CASGPRDTYQETQYF
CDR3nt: TGCGCCAGCGGGCCCCGGGACACCTACCAAGAGACCCAGTACTTC

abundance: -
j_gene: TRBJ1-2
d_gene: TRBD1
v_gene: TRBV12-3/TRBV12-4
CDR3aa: CASSHSQGVNYGYTF
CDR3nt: TGTGCCAGCAGTCACTCCCAGGGGGTTAACTATGGCTACACCTTC

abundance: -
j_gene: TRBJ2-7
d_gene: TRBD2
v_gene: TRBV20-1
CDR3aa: CSASGTRDTEQYF
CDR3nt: TGCAGTGCTTCCGGGACTAGGGACACCGAGCAGTACTTC

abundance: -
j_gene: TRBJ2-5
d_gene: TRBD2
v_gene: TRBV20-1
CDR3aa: CSARGLAGGQTQYF
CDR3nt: TGCAGTGCCCGCGGATTAGCGGGGGGACAGACCCAGTACTTC

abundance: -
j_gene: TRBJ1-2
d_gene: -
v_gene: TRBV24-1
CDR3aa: CATSDPGESGYTF
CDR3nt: TGTGCCACCAGTGATCCGGGGGAGAGCGGCTACACCTTC

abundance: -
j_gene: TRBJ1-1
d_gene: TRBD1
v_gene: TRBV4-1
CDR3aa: CASSPLGQYTEAFF
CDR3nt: TGCGCCAGCAGCCCCCTGGGACAGTACACTGAAGCTTTCTTT

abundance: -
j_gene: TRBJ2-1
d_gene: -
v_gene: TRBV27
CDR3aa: CASSLSWGRRDEQFF
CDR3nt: TGTGCCAGCAGTTTATCGTGGGGAAGGAGGGATGAGCAGTTCTTC

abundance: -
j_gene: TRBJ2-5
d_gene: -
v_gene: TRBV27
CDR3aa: CASKGVGATQYF
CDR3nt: TGTGCCAGCAAGGGGGTGGGGGCGACCCAGTACTTC

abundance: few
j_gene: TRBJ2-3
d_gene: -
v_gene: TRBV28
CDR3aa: CASSLFGVQSTDTQYF
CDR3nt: TGTGCCAGCAGCCTTTTTGGAGTCCAGAGCACAGATACGCAGTATTTT

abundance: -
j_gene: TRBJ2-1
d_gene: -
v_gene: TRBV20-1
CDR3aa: CSARDLRGTSRDEQFF
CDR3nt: TGCAGTGCTAGAGACCTTAGAGGGACCTCACGGGATGAGCAGTTCTTC

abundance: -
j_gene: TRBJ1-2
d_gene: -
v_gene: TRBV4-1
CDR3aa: CASSQPGRLYGYTF
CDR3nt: TGCGCCAGCAGCCAACCGGGACGCCTCTATGGCTACACCTTC

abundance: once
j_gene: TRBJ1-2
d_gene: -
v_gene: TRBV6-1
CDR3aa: CASSEARGAGPSWGYTF
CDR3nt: TGTGCCAGCAGTGAAGCGCGAGGGGCAGGACCCTCTTGGGGCTACACCTTC

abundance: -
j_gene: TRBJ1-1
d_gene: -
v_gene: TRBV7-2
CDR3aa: CASSLSRPGQPWTEAFF
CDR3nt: TGTGCCAGCAGCTTATCCAGGCCCGGACAGCCATGGACTGAAGCTTTCTTT

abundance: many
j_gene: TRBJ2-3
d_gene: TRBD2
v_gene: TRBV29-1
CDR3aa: CSVRLAADTQYF
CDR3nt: TGCAGCGTAAGACTAGCAGCAGATACGCAGTATTTT

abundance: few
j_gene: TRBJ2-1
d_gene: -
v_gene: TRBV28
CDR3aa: CASSTNRESTRYNEQFF
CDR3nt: TGTGCCAGCAGTACCAACAGGGAGTCGACCCGCTACAATGAGCAGTTCTTC

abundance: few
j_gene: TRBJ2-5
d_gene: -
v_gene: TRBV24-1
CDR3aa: CATSVRNGQETQYF
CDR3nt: TGTGCCACCAGTGTGAGGAACGGCCAAGAGACCCAGTACTTC

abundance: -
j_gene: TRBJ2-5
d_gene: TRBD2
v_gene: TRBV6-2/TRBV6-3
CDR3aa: CASSPRLAFQETQYF
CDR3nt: TGTGCCAGCAGTCCTCGACTAGCCTTCCAAGAGACCCAGTACTTC

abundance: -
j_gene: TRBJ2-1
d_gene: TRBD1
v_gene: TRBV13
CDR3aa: CASSLGGTPKRTGLGEFF
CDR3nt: TGTGCCAGCAGCTTAGGAGGGACCCCCAAAAGGACAGGGTTGGGGGAGTTCTTC

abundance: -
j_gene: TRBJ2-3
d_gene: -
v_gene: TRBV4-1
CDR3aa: CASSLRLLGSLTPDMQYF
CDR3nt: TGCGCCAGCAGCCTCAGGCTACTGGGATCCCTAACCCCAGATATGCAGTATTTT

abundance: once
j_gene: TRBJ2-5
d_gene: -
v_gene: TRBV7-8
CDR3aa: CASSRLLGEVEETQYF
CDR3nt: TGTGCCAGCAGCCGCCTACTGGGGGAGGTTGAGGAGACCCAGTACTTC

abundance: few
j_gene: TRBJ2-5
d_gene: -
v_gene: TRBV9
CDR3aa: CASSPGEGAGSQETQYF
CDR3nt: TGTGCCAGCAGCCCGGGGGAGGGGGCTGGCTCCCAAGAGACCCAGTACTTC

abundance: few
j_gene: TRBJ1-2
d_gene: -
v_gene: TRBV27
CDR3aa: CAPPGGGGYTF
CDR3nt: TGTGCCCCACCGGGGGGTGGGGGCTACACCTTC

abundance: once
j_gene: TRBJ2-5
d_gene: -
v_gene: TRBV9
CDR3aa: CASSVDFHETQYF
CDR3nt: TGTGCCAGCAGCGTAGATTTCCACGAGACCCAGTACTTC

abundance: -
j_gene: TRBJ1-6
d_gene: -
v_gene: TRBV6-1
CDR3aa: CASSGVRANSPLHF
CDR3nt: TGTGCCAGCTCAGGTGTGAGGGCTAATTCACCCCTCCACTTT

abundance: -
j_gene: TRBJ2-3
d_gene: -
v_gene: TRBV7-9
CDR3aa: CASRGGDRTDTQYF
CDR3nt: TGTGCCAGCAGAGGGGGGGACCGCACAGATACGCAGTATTTT